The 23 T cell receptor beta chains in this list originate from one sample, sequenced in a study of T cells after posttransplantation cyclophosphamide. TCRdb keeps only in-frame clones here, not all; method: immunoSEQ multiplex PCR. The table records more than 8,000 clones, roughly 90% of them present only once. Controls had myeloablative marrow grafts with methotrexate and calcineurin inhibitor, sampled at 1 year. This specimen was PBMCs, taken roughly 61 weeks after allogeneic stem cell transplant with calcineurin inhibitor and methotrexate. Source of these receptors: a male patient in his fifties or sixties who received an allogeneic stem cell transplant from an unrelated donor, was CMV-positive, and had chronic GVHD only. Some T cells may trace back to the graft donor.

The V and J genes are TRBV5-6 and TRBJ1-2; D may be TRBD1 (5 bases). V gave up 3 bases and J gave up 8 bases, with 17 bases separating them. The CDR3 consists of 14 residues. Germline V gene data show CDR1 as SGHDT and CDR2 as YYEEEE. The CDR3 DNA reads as TGTGCCAGCAGCTCTGGTACAGGAGTGAGAGGCTACACCTTC. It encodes CASSSGTGVRGYTF.

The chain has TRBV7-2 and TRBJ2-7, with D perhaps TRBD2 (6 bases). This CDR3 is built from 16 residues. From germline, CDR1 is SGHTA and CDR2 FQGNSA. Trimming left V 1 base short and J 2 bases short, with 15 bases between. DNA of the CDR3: TGTGCCAGCAGCTTAGATCGCGGAGGGGCCCCCTACGAGCAGTACTTC. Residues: CASSLDRGGAPYEQYF.

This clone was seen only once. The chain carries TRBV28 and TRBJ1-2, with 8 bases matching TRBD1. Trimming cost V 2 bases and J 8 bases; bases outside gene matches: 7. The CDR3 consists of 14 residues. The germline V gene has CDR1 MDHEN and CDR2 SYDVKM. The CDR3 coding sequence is TGTGCCAGCAGTTTACGAGCAGGGGGCGCGGGCTACACCTTC. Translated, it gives CASSLRAGGAGYTF.

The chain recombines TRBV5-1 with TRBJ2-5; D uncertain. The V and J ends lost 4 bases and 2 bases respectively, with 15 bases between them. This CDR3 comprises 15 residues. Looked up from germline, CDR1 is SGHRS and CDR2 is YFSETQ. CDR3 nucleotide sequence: TGCGCCAGCAGCCGCGAATGGTCGCGGCAAGAGACCCAGTACTTC. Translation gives CASSREWSRQETQYF.

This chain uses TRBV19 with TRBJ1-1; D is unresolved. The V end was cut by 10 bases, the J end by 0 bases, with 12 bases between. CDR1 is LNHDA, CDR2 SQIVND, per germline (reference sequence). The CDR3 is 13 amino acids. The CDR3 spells CATRDGVNTEAFF. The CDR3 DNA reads TGTGCCACTAGAGACGGAGTGAACACTGAAGCTTTCTTT.

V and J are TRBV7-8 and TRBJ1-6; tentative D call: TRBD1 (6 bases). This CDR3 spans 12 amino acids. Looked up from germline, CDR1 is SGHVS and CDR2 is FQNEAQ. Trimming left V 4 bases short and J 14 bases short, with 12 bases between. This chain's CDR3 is CASSSPGQSLHF. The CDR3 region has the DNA TGTGCCAGCAGCTCCCCGGGACAATCCCTCCACTTT.

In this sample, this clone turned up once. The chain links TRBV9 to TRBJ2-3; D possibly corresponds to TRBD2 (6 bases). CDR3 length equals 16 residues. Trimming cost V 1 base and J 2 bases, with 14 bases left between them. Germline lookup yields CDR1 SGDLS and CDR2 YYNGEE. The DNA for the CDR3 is TGTGCCAGCAGCGTAAGGATCGGGGGAGCCACAGATACGCAGTATTTT. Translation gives CASSVRIGGATDTQYF. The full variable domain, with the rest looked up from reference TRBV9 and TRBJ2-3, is DSGVTQTPKHLITATGQRVTLRCSPRSGDLSVYWYQQSLDQGLQFLIQYYNGEERAKGNILERFSAQQFPDLHSELNLSSLELGDSALYFCASSVRIGGATDTQYFGPGTRLTVL.

The CDR3 nucleotides are TGTGCCAGTAGTGGCGCGGGGTTCTCCTACGAGCAGTACTTC. It yields the protein CASSGAGFSYEQYF. This chain uses TRBV19 with TRBJ2-7, with D perhaps matching TRBD2 (6 bases). This CDR3 is built from 14 residues. Germline CDR1 LNHDA, CDR2 SQIVND (reference sequence). The V end lost 5 bases, the J end lost 0 bases, and 11 bases lay between the germline ends.

CDR3 DNA sequence: TGTGCCAGCAGCCCATTCGGACTGGACGGCGTTGGCTACACCTTC. As protein: CASSPFGLDGVGYTF. The gene calls are TRBV7-8 and TRBJ1-2; unclear D gene. Germline CDR1 and CDR2: SGHVS and FQNEAQ. This CDR3 is built from 15 residues. With 5 bases removed from V and 7 bases from J, the gap between germline ends came to 20 bases.

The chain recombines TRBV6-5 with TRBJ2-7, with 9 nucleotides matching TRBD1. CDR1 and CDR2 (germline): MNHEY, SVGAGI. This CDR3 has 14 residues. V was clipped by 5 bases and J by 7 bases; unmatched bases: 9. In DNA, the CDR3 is TGTGCCAGCAGTGTACAGGGGGCGAGGGGGGAGCAGTACTTC. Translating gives CASSVQGARGEQYF.

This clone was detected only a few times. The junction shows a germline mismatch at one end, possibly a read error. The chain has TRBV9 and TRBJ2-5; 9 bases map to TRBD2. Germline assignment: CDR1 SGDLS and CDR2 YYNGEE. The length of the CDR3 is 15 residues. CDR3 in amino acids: CASSVVGSGRAGLNF. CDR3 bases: TGTGCCAGCAGCGTAGTAGGTAGCGGGAGAGCCGGGTTAAACTTC. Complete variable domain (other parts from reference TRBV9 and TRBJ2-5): DSGVTQTPKHLITATGQRVTLRCSPRSGDLSVYWYQQSLDQGLQFLIQYYNGEERAKGNILERFSAQQFPDLHSELNLSSLELGDSALYFCASSVVGSGRAGLNFGPGTRLLVL.

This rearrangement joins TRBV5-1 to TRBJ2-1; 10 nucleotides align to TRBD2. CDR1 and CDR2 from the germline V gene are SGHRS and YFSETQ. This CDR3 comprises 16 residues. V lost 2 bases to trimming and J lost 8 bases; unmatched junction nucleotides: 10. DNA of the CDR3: TGCGCCAGCAGCTTCTCTCTAGCGGGAGCCTCCGATGAGCAGTTCTTC. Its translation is CASSFSLAGASDEQFF.

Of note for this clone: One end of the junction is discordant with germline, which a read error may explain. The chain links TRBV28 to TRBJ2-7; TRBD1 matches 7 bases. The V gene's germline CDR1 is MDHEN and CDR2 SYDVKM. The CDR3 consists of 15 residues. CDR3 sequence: CASGTIGEGAYEQHF. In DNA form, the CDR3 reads TGTGCCAGCGGTACCATCGGAGAGGGGGCCTACGAGCAGCACTTC.

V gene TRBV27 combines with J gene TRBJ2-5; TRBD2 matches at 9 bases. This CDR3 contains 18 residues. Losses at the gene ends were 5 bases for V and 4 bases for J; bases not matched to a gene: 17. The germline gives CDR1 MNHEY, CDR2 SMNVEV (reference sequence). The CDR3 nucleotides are TGTGCCAGCAGTCGATCCTCGGGTAGCGGGAGATTGGCAGAGACCCAGTACTTC. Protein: CASSRSSGSGRLAETQYF.

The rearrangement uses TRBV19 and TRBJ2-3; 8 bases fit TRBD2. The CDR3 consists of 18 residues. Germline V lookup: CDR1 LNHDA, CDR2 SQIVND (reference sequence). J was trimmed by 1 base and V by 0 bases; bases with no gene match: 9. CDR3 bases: TGTGCCAGTAGTATAGATATCCCTTCAGCGGGAGGCACAGATACGCAGTATTTT. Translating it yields CASSIDIPSAGGTDTQYF.

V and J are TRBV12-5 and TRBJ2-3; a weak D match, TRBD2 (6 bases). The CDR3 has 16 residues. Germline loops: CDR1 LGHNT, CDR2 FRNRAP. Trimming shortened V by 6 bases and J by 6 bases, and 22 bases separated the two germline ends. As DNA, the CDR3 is TGTGCTAGTGGCCCGACAGAGACTCTAGCGATCGATACGCAGTATTTT. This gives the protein CASGPTETLAIDTQYF. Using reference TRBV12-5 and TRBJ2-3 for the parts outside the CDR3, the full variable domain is DARVTQTPRHKVTEMGQEVTMRCQPILGHNTVFWYRQTMMQGLELLAYFRNRAPLDDSGMPKDRFSAEMPDATLATLKIQPSEPRDSAVYFCASGPTETLAIDTQYFGPGTRLTVL.

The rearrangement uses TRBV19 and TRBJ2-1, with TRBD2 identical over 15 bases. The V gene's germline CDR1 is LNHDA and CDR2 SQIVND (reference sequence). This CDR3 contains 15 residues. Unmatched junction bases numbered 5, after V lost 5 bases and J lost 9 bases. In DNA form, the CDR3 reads TGTGCCAGTAGTCGGACTAGCGGGGGGGCCACTGAGCAGTTCTTC. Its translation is CASSRTSGGATEQFF.

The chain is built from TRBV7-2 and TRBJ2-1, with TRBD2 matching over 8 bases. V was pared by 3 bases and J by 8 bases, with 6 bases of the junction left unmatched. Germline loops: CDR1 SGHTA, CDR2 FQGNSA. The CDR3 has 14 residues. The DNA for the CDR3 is TGTGCCAGCAGCTTCTTAACTAGCGGCGATGAGCAGTTCTTC. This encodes CASSFLTSGDEQFF.

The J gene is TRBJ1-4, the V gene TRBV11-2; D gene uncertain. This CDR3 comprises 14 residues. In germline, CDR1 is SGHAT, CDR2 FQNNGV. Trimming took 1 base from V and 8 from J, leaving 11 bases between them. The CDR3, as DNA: TGTGCCAGCAGCTTAGCCGGGGTTCAGGAAAAACTGTTTTTT. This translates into CASSLAGVQEKLFF. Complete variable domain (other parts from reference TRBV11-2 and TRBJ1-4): EAGVAQSPRYKIIEKRQSVAFWCNPISGHATLYWYQQILGQGPKLLIQFQNNGVVDDSQLPKDRFSAERLKGVDSTLKIQPAKLEDSAVYLCASSLAGVQEKLFFGSGTQLSVL.

CDR3 DNA sequence: TGTGCCAGCAGCTTAGAGGGCCCCGGAGGGGAGTCCTACAATGAGCAGTTCTTC. This codes for CASSLEGPGGESYNEQFF. V gene TRBV11-2 combines with J gene TRBJ2-1, with a possible D match to TRBD2 (6 bases). This CDR3 contains 18 residues. Germline V gene lookup returns CDR1 SGHAT and CDR2 FQNNGV. Trimming took 0 bases from V and 1 from J, leaving 16 bases between them. The full variable domain, rest sourced from reference TRBV11-2 and TRBJ2-1, is EAGVAQSPRYKIIEKRQSVAFWCNPISGHATLYWYQQILGQGPKLLIQFQNNGVVDDSQLPKDRFSAERLKGVDSTLKIQPAKLEDSAVYLCASSLEGPGGESYNEQFFGPGTRLTVL.

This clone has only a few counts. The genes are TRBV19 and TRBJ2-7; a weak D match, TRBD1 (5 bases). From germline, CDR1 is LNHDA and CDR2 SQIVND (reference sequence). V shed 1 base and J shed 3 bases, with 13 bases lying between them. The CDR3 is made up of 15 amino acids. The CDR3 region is CASSIGAGINYEQYF. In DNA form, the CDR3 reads TGTGCCAGTAGTATAGGGGCAGGGATCAACTACGAGCAGTACTTC.

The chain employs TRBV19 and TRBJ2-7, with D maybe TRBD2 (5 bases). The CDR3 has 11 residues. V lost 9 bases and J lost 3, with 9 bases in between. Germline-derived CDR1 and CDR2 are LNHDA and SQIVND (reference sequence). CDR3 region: CASGNHYEQYF. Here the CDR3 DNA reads TGTGCCAGCGGGAATCACTACGAGCAGTACTTC.

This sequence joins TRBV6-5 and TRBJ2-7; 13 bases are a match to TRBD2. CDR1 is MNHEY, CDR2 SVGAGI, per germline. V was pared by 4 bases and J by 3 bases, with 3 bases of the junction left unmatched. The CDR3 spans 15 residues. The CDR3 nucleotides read TGTGCCAGCAGTTTAGGGACTAGCGGGAACTACGAGCAGTACTTC. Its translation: CASSLGTSGNYEQYF.